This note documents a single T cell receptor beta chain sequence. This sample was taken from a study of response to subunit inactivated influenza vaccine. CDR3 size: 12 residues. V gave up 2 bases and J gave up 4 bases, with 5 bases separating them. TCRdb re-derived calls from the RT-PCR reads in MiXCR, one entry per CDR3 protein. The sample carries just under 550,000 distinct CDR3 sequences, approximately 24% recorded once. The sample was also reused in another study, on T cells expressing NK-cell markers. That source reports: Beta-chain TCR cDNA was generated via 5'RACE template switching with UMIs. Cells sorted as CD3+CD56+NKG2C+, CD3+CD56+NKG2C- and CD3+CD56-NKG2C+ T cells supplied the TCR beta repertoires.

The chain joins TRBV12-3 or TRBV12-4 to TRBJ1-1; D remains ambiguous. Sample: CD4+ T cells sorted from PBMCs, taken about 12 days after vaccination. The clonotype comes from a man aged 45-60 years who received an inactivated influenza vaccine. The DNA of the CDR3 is TGTGCCAGCAGTTTAAGGGCCACTGAAGCTTTCTTT. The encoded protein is CASSLRATEAFF.